This T cell receptor (beta chain) is from a study of cytomegalovirus exposure and HLA in healthy donors (dated by TCRdb to about 2017). Context from the whole study: The roughly 650 repertoires of the first cohort and the 95 to 150 validation repertoires were produced on the same platform, according to a later analysis. The study aimed to test whether cataloging public T cell receptors could reveal signatures of past pathogen exposure. In addition to the first cohort of 666 subjects, a separate validation cohort of 130 or so different subjects was used. To predict cytomegalovirus infection status, the study brought together high-throughput TCR immunosequencing, statistical association of individual TCRs with disease status, and machine learning.

The library was obtained by the immunoSEQ multiplex PCR assay. Per the authors' processing: A statistical classification framework was developed to diagnose cytomegalovirus status using the catalog of TCR beta chain sequences. In its TCRdb copy, this immuneACCESS table keeps in-frame sequences only and misses some clones. Where compared with another copy, unresolved V genes explain less than half of these, and the others have no known cause. D and trimming were read from the DNA, whereas the V and J calls and clone size are those reported in that table. This sample has 200,000 to 250,000 clones in its table, and 83% of those were observed once. Roughly 5.4% of the sample is held by the ten biggest clonotypes. In the case of this clone: The clone's antigen remains unknown. Base qualities are not recorded, but no much larger clone differs from it by a single base.

Measured from the cysteine to the phenylalanine, the CDR3 is 14 residues long. Only CDR3 DNA is held: 42 bases, read in frame from base 1. The junction shows trimming of 3 bases on V and 4 bases on J, and the gene matches do not reach 1 base of it. The germline V gene (reference sequence) specifies MNHEY as CDR1 and SMNVEV as CDR2. The donors belonged to the validation cohort of over a hundred subjects, which was separate from the approximately 700-subject first cohort. The full study reports these points: The authors suggested that the approach could potentially be extended to other disease states and immunological phenotypes. In a later analysis, TCRs clustered in the first cohort were found to also tend to co-occur in the 120 or so validation repertoires, with 94% of cluster scores above 0. Across donors, most TCR sequences were observed very rarely, whereas some public TCRs were present in many individuals. In the study, around 150 TCR beta chains were listed as associated with cytomegalovirus. In vitro tests confirmed that a few of the cytomegalovirus-associated TCR beta chains recognize cytomegalovirus antigens. In both the original and validation cohorts, the classifier was reported to diagnose cytomegalovirus status with high specificity and sensitivity. A later analysis had no HLA typing for the validation cohort, so co-occurrence there was scored across all 120 or so repertoires.

The TCR originated in a woman under 30 in good health and CMV-seronegative. Input material: PBMCs. The rearrangement joined TRBV27 to TRBJ1-3; 9 of the junction bases match TRBD1. The DNA reads as follows: TGTGCCAGCAGTTTGGGACAGGGAGGAAACACCATATATTTT. The encoded protein is CASSLGQGGNTIYF.